A single sample is the source of the 30 T cell receptor beta chains below, sequenced in a study of T cell responses to AZD1222 COVID-19 vaccine. Assay used: immunoSEQ multiplex PCR; TCRdb lists only in-frame clones, some missing. The table shows over 150,000 clones, with 90% occurring only once. The starting material was peripheral blood, obtained on day 0 of AZD1222 vaccination. These receptors were taken from an adult in good health.

The chain is built from TRBV30 and TRBJ2-7; possibly TRBD1 for D (6 bases). Germline loops: CDR1 GTSNPN, CDR2 SVGIG (reference sequence). There are 13 residues in the CDR3. V lost 7 bases, J lost 2 bases, and 15 bases lay in between. The CDR3 loop is CAYDLGAPYEQYF. The CDR3 DNA reads TGTGCCTACGACTTGGGGGCGCCCTACGAGCAGTACTTC.

This clone has only one observation. V usage is TRBV3-1 (or the pseudogene TRBV3-2) and J usage is TRBJ2-7; D gene uncertain. Looked up from germline, CDR1 is LGHDT and CDR2 is YNNKEL (reference sequence). The ends were cut back, 1 base at V and 7 bases at J, with 17 bases in the middle. The CDR3 has 15 amino acids. The CDR3 DNA reads as TGTGCCAGCAGCCAAGGTCCCGGCACGGCTGAAGAGCAGTACTTC. Protein sequence: CASSQGPGTAEEQYF.

This chain joins TRBV4-1 and TRBJ1-3; D possibly corresponds to TRBD1 (5 bases). This CDR3 has 15 amino acids. Germline lookup yields CDR1 MGHRA and CDR2 YSYEKL. V was pared by 4 bases and J by 3 bases, with 13 bases between. The CDR3 nucleotides are TGCGCCAGCAGCCTCGGGACCGTCCTTGGAAACACCATATATTTT. Translation: CASSLGTVLGNTIYF.

V is TRBV5-4 and J is TRBJ1-5, with D maybe TRBD1 (5 bases). CDR1 and CDR2 (germline): SGHNT, YYREEE (reference sequence). Deletions cut 0 bases from V and 9 bases from J, with 19 bases between. The length of the CDR3 is 16 residues. The CDR3 DNA follows: TGTGCCAGCAGCTTGGATCGGGCGGGGCCCGCGTCGCCCCAGCATTTT. Translation gives CASSLDRAGPASPQHF.

This chain links TRBV3-1 (or the pseudogene TRBV3-2) with TRBJ2-4, with D possibly matching TRBD2 (6 bases). The V end was cut by 4 bases, the J end by 1 base, with 20 bases between. Per the germline V gene, CDR1 is LGHDT and CDR2 is YNNKEL (reference sequence). CDR3 length: 18 residues. Here the CDR3 DNA reads TGTGCCAGCAGCCCCAAGGGTTCGGCGGGGAGGGCCAAAAACATTCAGTACTTC. It is translated as CASSPKGSAGRAKNIQYF.

V is TRBV6-5 and J is TRBJ1-1, with D unresolved. Trimming stripped 2 bases from V and 0 bases from J, with 4 bases between. This CDR3 spans 13 amino acids. Germline CDR1 and CDR2: MNHEY and SVGAGI. CDR3 DNA: TGTGCCAGCAGTTACGCGGTGAACACTGAAGCTTTCTTT. Encoded protein: CASSYAVNTEAFF.

The chain is built from TRBV5-5 and TRBJ1-6; D gene uncertain. From germline, CDR1 is SGHKS and CDR2 YYEKEE (reference sequence). Trimming stripped 0 bases from V and 5 bases from J, with 9 bases between. The CDR3 length is 15 residues. CDR3 nucleotide sequence: TGTGCCAGCAGCTTGGAACATACTAATAATTCACCCCTCCACTTT. Translated: CASSLEHTNNSPLHF.

The gene calls are TRBV12-3 or TRBV12-4 and TRBJ1-1; no clear D gene. Trimming shortened V by 4 bases and J by 2 bases, and 8 bases separated the two germline ends. The CDR3 extends over 13 amino acids. The chain's CDR3 is CASSWEPNTEAFF. The DNA for the CDR3 is TGTGCCAGCAGTTGGGAGCCAAACACTGAAGCTTTCTTT.

This clone was seen a single time. The chain is built from TRBV27 and TRBJ1-1; no clear D. With 6 bases removed from V and 4 bases from J, the gap between germline ends came to 9 bases. The CDR3 is made up of 12 amino acids. Germline V CDR1 and CDR2: MNHEY, SMNVEV (reference sequence). The CDR3 loop is CASSSSGTEAFF. DNA for the CDR3: TGTGCCAGCAGCTCAAGCGGCACTGAAGCTTTCTTT.

The chain links TRBV19 to TRBJ2-7; D gene ambiguous. Trimming pared 5 bases from V and 6 bases from J, leaving 11 bases between. The CDR3 sequence is 12 residues long. The germline V gene encodes CDR1 LNHDA and CDR2 SQIVND (reference sequence). For the CDR3, the DNA is TGTGCCAGTAGTTCTCAGATCAGCGAGCAGTACTTC. It specifies CASSSQISEQYF.

The gene calls are TRBV18 and TRBJ2-6, with D unresolved. V was pared by 3 bases and J by 4 bases, with 7 bases between. Germline loops: CDR1 KGHSH, CDR2 LQKENI. The CDR3 is 14 amino acids. CDR3 bases: TGTGCCAGCTCACCCCCAAGGGGGGCCAACGTCCTGACTTTC. Amino acid sequence: CASSPPRGANVLTF.

This clone was found once. This chain uses TRBV7-2 with TRBJ2-7, with 7 bases matching TRBD1. Germline V CDR1 and CDR2: SGHTA, FQGNSA. V gave up 8 bases and J gave up 5 bases; unmatched junction bases: 12. CDR3 size: 14 residues. The CDR3 spells CASAERGPLDEQYF. The CDR3, as DNA: TGTGCCAGCGCCGAAAGGGGGCCCCTCGACGAGCAGTACTTC.

The chain is built from TRBV29-1 and TRBJ1-3, with D possibly TRBD1 on 5 matching bases. Germline V CDR1 and CDR2: SQVTM, ANQGSEA. The CDR3 has 15 residues. The V end lost 7 bases, the J end lost 0 bases, and 16 bases lay between the germline ends. The CDR3 spells CSAQGTEYSGNTIYF. CDR3 bases: TGCAGCGCCCAAGGGACCGAATACTCTGGAAACACCATATATTTT.

J is TRBJ2-1 and V is TRBV20-1; D not resolved. This CDR3 spans 10 amino acids. Germline CDR1 DFQATT, CDR2 SNEGSKA (reference sequence). The V end lost 5 bases, the J end lost 9 bases, and 8 bases lay between the germline ends. CDR3 in amino acids: CSAYIGEQFF. The CDR3 DNA is TGCAGTGCTTATATTGGTGAGCAGTTCTTC.

The chain carries TRBV5-1 and TRBJ1-2; D gene unclear. The CDR3 length is 13 residues. Germline CDR1 is SGHRS and CDR2 is YFSETQ. The ends were cut back, 0 bases at V and 6 bases at J, with 9 bases in the middle. The CDR3: CASSLDSSHGYTF. In DNA, the CDR3 is TGCGCCAGCAGCTTGGACAGTTCCCATGGCTACACCTTC.

V usage is TRBV6-5 and J usage is TRBJ1-2; 8 nucleotides align to TRBD1. CDR1 and CDR2 (germline): MNHEY, SVGAGI. CDR3 length: 14 amino acids. Losses at the gene ends were 2 bases for V and 4 bases for J; bases not matched to a gene: 3. DNA for the CDR3: TGTGCCAGCAGTTACCCCGGACAGGGCTATGGCTACACCTTC. Protein: CASSYPGQGYGYTF.

This clone was observed a single time. CDR3 coding DNA: TGTGCCAGCAGCCCAGGGGCTTCTGGCTACACCTTC. It yields the protein CASSPGASGYTF. The chain employs TRBV5-4 and TRBJ1-2, with a tentative D call TRBD1 (6 bases). The CDR3 is made up of 12 amino acids. V was shortened by 4 bases and J by 7 bases, with 11 bases between the two germline ends. Germline values: CDR1 SGHNT, CDR2 YYREEE (reference sequence).

This clone showed up just a few times. The rearrangement uses TRBV6-1 and TRBJ2-5; possibly TRBD2 for D (5 bases). Trimming left V 3 bases short and J 1 base short, with 9 bases between. This CDR3 has 14 residues. Looked up from germline, CDR1 is MNHNS and CDR2 is SASEGT. CDR3 sequence (DNA): TGTGCCAGCAGTGAGGAGGTCTTCCAAGAGACCCAGTACTTC. This encodes CASSEEVFQETQYF.

The chain joins TRBV11-2 to TRBJ2-5; 9 bases line up with TRBD2. CDR3 length equals 16 residues. Trimming at V came to 4 bases and at J to 4 bases, leaving 10 bases not matched to a gene. Germline-derived CDR1 and CDR2 are SGHAT and FQNNGV. CDR3 protein: CASSSGQRGVTETQYF. The CDR3 bases are TGTGCCAGCAGCTCCGGGCAGCGGGGGGTTACAGAGACCCAGTACTTC. The full variable domain, in which reference TRBV11-2 and TRBJ2-5 provide the parts outside the CDR3, is EAGVAQSPRYKIIEKRQSVAFWCNPISGHATLYWYQQILGQGPKLLIQFQNNGVVDDSQLPKDRFSAERLKGVDSTLKIQPAKLEDSAVYLCASSSGQRGVTETQYFGPGTRLLVL.

Here the CDR3 reads CASSLAGYRRGYTF. In nucleotides, the CDR3 is TGTGCCAGCAGCTTAGCGGGGTACAGAAGAGGCTACACCTTC. V gene TRBV7-9 combines with J gene TRBJ1-2, with D hard to call. Between the trimmed V and J ends, which lost 0 bases and 8 bases, there was a span of 13 bases. The CDR3 contains 14 residues. Germline V gives CDR1 SEHNR, CDR2 FQNEAQ (reference sequence).

V and J are TRBV7-9 and TRBJ2-3, with 9 bases aligning to TRBD1. After removal of 1 base from V and 2 bases from J, the junction contained 1 base not matched to a gene. This CDR3 has 15 residues. Germline V gene lookup returns CDR1 SEHNR and CDR2 FQNEAQ (reference sequence). This CDR3 reads CASSLGDRATDTQYF. The DNA for the CDR3 is TGTGCCAGCAGCTTAGGGGACAGGGCCACAGATACGCAGTATTTT.

V gene TRBV7-9 combines with J gene TRBJ2-5, with unresolved D. The CDR3 loop spans 12 amino acids. CDR1 is SEHNR and CDR2 is FQNEAQ in the germline V gene (reference sequence). The ends were cut back, 5 bases at V and 4 bases at J, with 8 bases in the middle. This CDR3 is CASSPPGETQYF. The DNA for the CDR3 is TGTGCCAGCAGCCCGCCGGGAGAGACCCAGTACTTC.

CDR3 in DNA: TGTGCCAGCAGTGACGGACAGGGCGGGCAGCCCCAGCATTTT. This gives the protein CASSDGQGGQPQHF. This rearrangement joins TRBV6-1 to TRBJ1-5; 8 nucleotides line up with TRBD1. The V gene end was trimmed by 3 bases and the J gene end by 7 bases; junction bases not matched to a gene: 5. The CDR3 has 14 residues. From germline, CDR1 is MNHNS and CDR2 SASEGT.

For the CDR3, the DNA is TGTGCCAGCAGCTTAGGGACTGGGAACACCGGGGAGCTGTTTTTT. This encodes CASSLGTGNTGELFF. This rearrangement joins TRBV7-8 to TRBJ2-2; D might be TRBD2 (5 bases). The CDR3 has 15 residues. CDR1 is SGHVS, CDR2 FQNEAQ, per germline. V lost 1 base and J 1 base, leaving 7 bases between the germline ends.

This chain joins TRBV2 and TRBJ1-2; D is perhaps TRBD1 (6 bases). There are 16 residues in the CDR3. The germline gives CDR1 SNHLY, CDR2 FYNNEI. V was cut by 5 bases and J by 4 bases, with 20 bases left in between. The CDR3 is CASSYAQGLSGYGYTF. The CDR3 nucleotides read TGTGCCAGCAGTTACGCTCAGGGGCTAAGTGGCTATGGCTACACCTTC.

This chain connects TRBV6-5 to TRBJ1-3; D is perhaps TRBD1 (6 bases). Between the trimmed V and J ends, which lost 0 bases and 2 bases, there was a span of 11 bases. This CDR3 contains 16 residues. CDR1 is MNHEY, CDR2 SVGAGI, per germline. The CDR3 loop is CASSYSRGLTGNTIYF. CDR3 in DNA: TGTGCCAGCAGTTACTCCCGGGGGCTCACTGGAAACACCATATATTTT.

The chain has TRBV27 and TRBJ1-2, with TRBD1 identical over 7 bases. There are 15 residues in the CDR3. Germline CDR1 MNHEY, CDR2 SMNVEV (reference sequence). Trimming at V came to 5 bases and at J to 8 bases, leaving 14 bases not matched to a gene. CDR3 nucleotide sequence: TGTGCCAGCAGTCTCTCGACGACAGGGAGGTACGGCTACACCTTC. This translates into CASSLSTTGRYGYTF.

This clone has a single count. J is TRBJ2-4 and V is TRBV7-2, with D tentatively TRBD1 (5 bases). Deletions cut 5 bases from V and 1 base from J, with 9 bases between. Germline V gene sequence: CDR1 SGHTA, CDR2 FQGNSA. The CDR3 consists of 14 residues. The CDR3 loop reads CASSQGWAKNIQYF. CDR3 bases: TGTGCCAGCAGCCAGGGATGGGCCAAAAACATTCAGTACTTC.

The chain joins TRBV7-2 to TRBJ1-1; D is uncertain. Trimming cost V 3 bases and J 6 bases, with 11 bases left between them. Germline assignment: CDR1 SGHTA and CDR2 FQGNSA. The CDR3 has 13 residues. Written as DNA, the CDR3 is TGTGCCAGCAGCTTTAACCCGGTCGCTGAAGCTTTCTTT. Translation: CASSFNPVAEAFF.

The chain couples TRBV5-1 to TRBJ2-1; no reliable D call. This CDR3 is built from 14 residues. CDR1 is SGHRS and CDR2 is YFSETQ in the germline V gene. V shed 4 bases and J shed 5 bases, with 13 bases lying between them. CDR3 DNA: TGCGCCAGCAGCCCCGGACCCACCAACAATGAGCAGTTCTTC. Residues: CASSPGPTNNEQFF.